Presented here are 29 T cell receptor beta chains from one specimen sequenced in a study of post-analysis software for immune sequencing data. Sequencing libraries made from TCR beta cDNA carried unique molecular identifiers. TCRdb re-analysed the PCR reads in MiXCR, keeping a single row per CDR3 protein. The profile shows approximately 630,000 distinct CDR3 sequences, 55% to 60% of them singletons. Their antigens remain unidentified. Study findings and constraints: Among 5 or 6 TRBV segments more frequent in patients than controls were TRBV5-6, TRBV5-1 and TRBV20-1.

Sample: blood. These receptors originate from a girl aged 2-10 years with multiple sclerosis.

The CDR3 protein is CATSRESGQGAGETQYF. The CDR3 nucleotides are TGTGCCACCAGCAGAGAGTCAGGCCAGGGGGCAGGGGAGACCCAGTACTTC. The genes are TRBV15 and TRBJ2-5; 8 bases are a match to TRBD1. The CDR3 totals 17 residues. Germline V gene lookup returns CDR1 LNHNV and CDR2 YYDKDF (reference sequence). J was trimmed by 5 bases and V by 0 bases; bases with no gene match: 11.

V usage is TRBV12-3 or TRBV12-4 and J usage is TRBJ2-3; D is uncertain. The CDR3 runs to 17 residues. Between the trimmed V and J ends, which lost 2 bases and 2 bases, there was a span of 17 bases. Here the CDR3 DNA reads TGTGCCAGCAGTTTATCTCTCAGCCTGGTAAACACAGATACGCAGTATTTT. It is translated as CASSLSLSLVNTDTQYF.

V gene TRBV7-9 combines with J gene TRBJ2-5; D perhaps matches TRBD1 (5 bases). Germline V CDR1 and CDR2: SEHNR, FQNEAQ (reference sequence). With 3 bases removed from V and 3 bases from J, the gap between germline ends came to 11 bases. This CDR3 has 14 residues. This CDR3 is CASSFAIGEETQYF. The CDR3, as DNA: TGTGCCAGCAGCTTTGCTATAGGGGAAGAGACCCAGTACTTC.

In this sample, this clonotype turned up once. The chain is built from TRBV5-1 and TRBJ1-2; possible D gene TRBD1, 5 bases. Germline V gives CDR1 SGHRS, CDR2 YFSETQ. The CDR3 sequence is 12 residues long. The V end was cut by 5 bases, the J end by 8 bases, with 13 bases between. As DNA, the CDR3 is TGCGCCAGCAGGGGGGACGAGTCCGGCTACACCTTC. Residues: CASRGDESGYTF.

The chain combines TRBV12-3 or TRBV12-4 with TRBJ2-3, with a possible D match to TRBD2 (5 bases). The CDR3 runs 14 residues. Between the trimmed V and J ends, which lost 7 bases and 4 bases, there was a span of 15 bases. CDR3 loop: CASTPGRGADTQYF. DNA for the CDR3: TGTGCCAGCACCCCAGGACGGGGAGCAGATACGCAGTATTTT.

This clonotype has only a few counts. The chain recombines TRBV21-1 with TRBJ2-1; the listed D gene, TRBD1, was not tested against the DNA. TRBV21-1 is a pseudogene locus. This CDR3 is built from 16 residues. The chain's CDR3 is CASSIISQDLCNEQFF. The CDR3 DNA follows: TGTGCCAGCAGCATAATTTCCCAGGATCTTTGCAATGAGCAGTTCTTC.

This clonotype was seen a handful of times. This chain uses TRBV3-1 with TRBJ2-4; D perhaps matches TRBD1 (5 bases). The J call may be wrong; the DNA end is better matched by TRBJ2-7. The CDR3 contains 13 residues. CDR1 is LGHDT, CDR2 YNNKEL, per germline (reference sequence). The CDR3: CASSHLGAYEQYF. In DNA form, the CDR3 reads TGTGCCAGCAGCCACCTTGGGGCGTACGAGCAGTACTTC.

This chain uses TRBV2 with TRBJ2-5; TRBD1 is a possible D gene (6 bases). The CDR3 runs 15 residues. Trimming shortened V by 6 bases and J by 5 bases, and 19 bases separated the two germline ends. CDR1 is SNHLY, CDR2 FYNNEI, per germline. Written as DNA, the CDR3 is TGTGCCAGCAGCCCAGAAGGACAGCGCGGGGAGACCCAGTACTTC. This sequence encodes CASSPEGQRGETQYF.

The rearrangement joins TRBV11-2 to TRBJ2-2; D remains ambiguous. CDR3 length equals 16 residues. The V end was cut by 1 base, the J end by 0 bases, with 9 bases between. Germline V CDR1 and CDR2: SGHAT, FQNNGV. The CDR3 nucleotides are TGTGCCAGCAGCTTAGGCGCGTTCGCGAACACCGGGGAGCTGTTTTTT. Translation gives CASSLGAFANTGELFF. The full variable domain, completed using reference TRBV11-2 and TRBJ2-2, is EAGVAQSPRYKIIEKRQSVAFWCNPISGHATLYWYQQILGQGPKLLIQFQNNGVVDDSQLPKDRFSAERLKGVDSTLKIQPAKLEDSAVYLCASSLGAFANTGELFFGEGSRLTVL.

This clonotype was counted between two and nine times. The V and J genes are TRBV3-1 and TRBJ2-4; unclear D gene. CDR1 is LGHDT and CDR2 is YNNKEL in the germline V gene (reference sequence). CDR3 length: 15 amino acids. V lost 5 bases to trimming and J lost 0 bases, with 11 bases between them. CDR3 region: CASSSTLLAKNIQYF. CDR3 in DNA: TGTGCCAGCAGCTCCACCCTGCTAGCCAAAAACATTCAGTACTTC.

This clonotype was counted between two and nine times. The genes are TRBV7-2 and TRBJ2-7; D is ambiguous. Germline lookup yields CDR1 SGHTA and CDR2 FQGNSA. The V end was cut by 1 base, the J end by 7 bases, with 14 bases between. The CDR3 totals 14 residues. The CDR3 spells CASSLGEVLGEQYF. CDR3 DNA: TGTGCCAGCAGCTTAGGAGAGGTCCTAGGGGAGCAGTACTTC. Variable domain in full (rest from reference TRBV7-2 and TRBJ2-7): GAGVSQSPSNKVTEKGKDVELRCDPISGHTALYWYRQSLGQGLEFLIYFQGNSAPDKSGLPSDRFSAERTGGSVSTLTIQRTQQEDSAVYLCASSLGEVLGEQYFGPGTRLTVT.

The J gene is TRBJ1-2, the V gene TRBV10-2; TRBD1 matches 8 bases. J gave up 4 bases and V 0 bases, and 7 bases lay outside the gene matches. The CDR3 has 16 residues. CDR1 and CDR2 from the germline V gene are WSHSY and SAAADI. The CDR3 coding sequence is TGCGCCAGCAGTGAGTCGGGACAGGCTTCTTTCTATGGCTACACCTTC. Translation: CASSESGQASFYGYTF.

In its sample, this clonotype was seen once. The V and J genes are TRBV9 and TRBJ2-1, with D perhaps matching TRBD2 (6 bases). The CDR3 is made up of 16 amino acids. Trimming left V 4 bases short and J 6 bases short, with 20 bases between. Per germline, CDR1 SGDLS and CDR2 YYNGEE. CDR3 nucleotides: TGTGCCAGCAGCATATCCTCGGGAGCCCTCCCCAATGAGCAGTTCTTC. Encoded protein: CASSISSGALPNEQFF.

The chain employs TRBV7-2 and TRBJ1-2; D is possibly TRBD1 (6 bases). The V gene's germline CDR1 is SGHTA and CDR2 FQGNSA. The ends were cut back, 6 bases at V and 3 bases at J, with 14 bases in the middle. CDR3 size: 14 residues. This chain's CDR3 is CASRSGDRYYGYTF. CDR3 coding DNA: TGTGCCAGCAGGTCAGGGGACCGGTACTATGGCTACACCTTC. The whole variable domain, remainder taken from reference TRBV7-2 and TRBJ1-2, is GAGVSQSPSNKVTEKGKDVELRCDPISGHTALYWYRQSLGQGLEFLIYFQGNSAPDKSGLPSDRFSAERTGGSVSTLTIQRTQQEDSAVYLCASRSGDRYYGYTFGSGTRLTVV.

The rearrangement joins TRBV11-2 to TRBJ2-4, with a tentative D call TRBD2 (6 bases). V was cut by 8 bases and J by 3 bases, with 11 bases left in between. Germline V gene sequence: CDR1 SGHAT, CDR2 FQNNGV. The CDR3 has 13 amino acids. CDR3 sequence: CASRRVDKNIQYF. CDR3 bases: TGTGCCAGCCGGAGGGTAGACAAAAACATTCAGTACTTC.

V usage is TRBV2 and J usage is TRBJ2-7, with D perhaps TRBD2 (5 bases). V shed 1 base and J shed 0 bases, with 10 bases lying between them. Germline lookup yields CDR1 SNHLY and CDR2 FYNNEI. The CDR3 length is 15 residues. CDR3 sequence: CASSEEGGSSYEQYF. In DNA form, the CDR3 reads TGTGCCAGCAGTGAAGAAGGAGGTAGCTCCTACGAGCAGTACTTC.

This chain links TRBV20-1 with TRBJ2-3; TRBD2 matches at 7 bases. The CDR3 consists of 14 residues. With 5 bases clipped from V and 6 bases from J, the junction kept 11 bases outside the gene matches. Germline values: CDR1 DFQATT, CDR2 SNEGSKA (reference sequence). This CDR3 is CSAGTGGSRDTQYF. The CDR3 coding sequence is TGCAGTGCTGGGACTGGCGGGAGTAGGGATACGCAGTATTTT.

The V and J genes are TRBV2 and TRBJ2-1; perhaps TRBD2 as D (6 bases). V gave up 7 bases and J gave up 0 bases, with 13 bases separating them. Germline CDR1 reads SNHLY; CDR2 reads FYNNEI. The CDR3 totals 15 residues. CDR3 sequence reads: CASTTMGGSYNEQFF. CDR3 bases: TGTGCCAGCACCACCATGGGGGGCTCCTACAATGAGCAGTTCTTC.

The chain combines TRBV11-2 with TRBJ2-1, with D tentatively TRBD1 (6 bases). V was shortened by 5 bases and J by 6 bases, with 17 bases between the two germline ends. This CDR3 is built from 15 residues. CDR1 SGHAT and CDR2 FQNNGV come from the germline V gene. CDR3 region: CASSVVSGVGNEQFF. In DNA form, the CDR3 reads TGTGCCAGCAGCGTTGTTTCAGGGGTCGGCAATGAGCAGTTCTTC.

The gene calls are TRBV12-3 or TRBV12-4 and TRBJ2-5; D is tentatively TRBD1 or TRBD2 (5 bases each). The germline V and J ends were trimmed by 4 bases and 5 bases, with 14 bases remaining between them. CDR3 size: 14 residues. This CDR3 reads CASSWDPRRETQYF. For the CDR3, the DNA is TGTGCCAGCAGTTGGGACCCCCGAAGGGAGACCCAGTACTTC.

This chain connects TRBV10-2 to TRBJ2-1; 7 bases are shared with TRBD1. The V segment lost 0 bases and the J segment 4 bases; nucleotides outside the gene matches: 6. Germline values: CDR1 WSHSY, CDR2 SAAADI. The CDR3 spans 16 residues. CDR3 sequence: CASSESGGPKYNEQFF. In DNA, the CDR3 is TGCGCCAGCAGTGAGTCAGGGGGCCCCAAATACAATGAGCAGTTCTTC.

The chain couples TRBV20-1 to TRBJ2-5; 9 bases map to TRBD1. This CDR3 spans 17 amino acids. The germline CDR1 and CDR2 sequences are DFQATT and SNEGSKA (reference sequence). The V gene end was trimmed by 6 bases and the J gene end by 5 bases; junction bases not matched to a gene: 19. This CDR3 reads CSAKRDRDFVGAETQYF. The DNA for the CDR3 is TGCAGTGCCAAAAGGGACAGGGATTTTGTGGGTGCGGAGACCCAGTACTTC.

The chain recombines TRBV4-1 with TRBJ2-5; D gene ambiguous. This CDR3 spans 13 amino acids. Germline V gene lookup returns CDR1 MGHRA and CDR2 YSYEKL. V was shortened by 2 bases and J by 11 bases, with 15 bases between the two germline ends. The CDR3 DNA reads TGCGCCAGCAGCCAATTGGGGTTTCAGGAGCAGTACTTC. Amino acids: CASSQLGFQEQYF.

The CDR3 sequence: CSVEGTEGTDTQYF. Here the CDR3 DNA reads TGCAGCGTTGAAGGGACAGAGGGCACAGATACGCAGTATTTT. This chain connects TRBV29-1 to TRBJ2-3, with D perhaps matching TRBD1 (6 bases). The CDR3 loop spans 14 amino acids. Germline lookup yields CDR1 SQVTM and CDR2 ANQGSEA. V was clipped by 1 base and J by 1 base, with 9 bases between them.

V usage is TRBV15 and J usage is TRBJ2-5; TRBD2 agrees at 8 bases. This CDR3 spans 15 amino acids. With V trimmed by 3 bases and J by 4 bases, 7 bases remained unmatched. CDR1 and CDR2 from the germline V gene are LNHNV and YYDKDF (reference sequence). The CDR3 DNA is TGTGCCACCAGCAGCCGGGGGGGGGTATTAGAGACCCAGTACTTC. Encoded protein: CATSSRGGVLETQYF.

The chain has TRBV20-1 and TRBJ2-7; D assignment may be TRBD1 or TRBD2 (6 bases each). Germline lookup yields CDR1 DFQATT and CDR2 SNEGSKA (reference sequence). The CDR3 loop spans 15 amino acids. Trimming stripped 1 base from V and 2 bases from J, with 15 bases between. Here the CDR3 reads CSARGEGGITYEQYF. CDR3 sequence (DNA): TGCAGTGCTAGAGGGGAAGGGGGGATCACCTACGAGCAGTACTTC.

V gene TRBV12-3 or TRBV12-4 combines with J gene TRBJ1-5; 7 bases are a match to TRBD1. V trimming: 2 bases; J trimming: 5 bases; junction bases outside the gene matches: 6. This CDR3 comprises 15 residues. The CDR3 is CASSLYRQGDQPQHF. The CDR3 DNA reads as TGTGCCAGCAGTTTATACCGACAGGGCGATCAGCCCCAGCATTTT.

The chain combines TRBV20-1 with TRBJ2-1; 10 bases map to TRBD2. The CDR3 consists of 15 residues. Trimming cost V 3 bases and J 8 bases; bases outside gene matches: 10. CDR1 DFQATT and CDR2 SNEGSKA come from the germline V gene (reference sequence). Written as DNA, the CDR3 is TGCAGTGCTAGGCGGGCTAGCGGGAGTCTAGATGAGCAGTTCTTC. Protein sequence: CSARRASGSLDEQFF.

The V and J genes are TRBV7-3 and TRBJ2-7; TRBD2 agrees at 7 bases. Germline CDR1 is SGHTA and CDR2 is FQGTGA. V lost 2 bases and J lost 6; bases outside the gene matches: 16. The CDR3 loop spans 17 amino acids. The CDR3 nucleotides are TGTGCCAGCAGCTTACCACTAGCGTCCGGGGTAATCTGCGAGCAGTACTTC. This sequence encodes CASSLPLASGVICEQYF.